This TCR beta chain was recovered during a study of CD8 T cell repertoires and HIV-1 epitope variants. The CDR3 sequence is 14 residues long. V dropped 6 bases and J dropped 9 bases, with 19 bases sitting between them. Germline V CDR1 and CDR2: SGHTA, FQGTGA. TCRdb's copy holds only in-frame clones and misses some; the assay was immunoSEQ multiplex PCR. The table has more than 85,000 clones, just under 75% seen once; the top ten hold roughly 25%. The clonotype comes from a male donor with HIV. The sample consisted of uncultured baseline CD8+ T cells from peripheral blood mononuclear cells (PBMCs). V gene TRBV7-3 combines with J gene TRBJ2-3; TRBD2 is a possible D gene (6 bases). In DNA form, the CDR3 reads TGTGCCAGCAGTCAGGCGGACTACCTGGGAACGCAGTATTTT. It encodes CASSQADYLGTQYF.